This T cell receptor beta chain was observed in a study of beta chain features in type 1 diabetes. Trimming at V came to 6 bases and at J to 11 bases, leaving 3 bases not matched to a gene. The CDR3 extends over 12 amino acids. Germline CDR1 and CDR2: SGHNT and YENEEA. Expressed TCRB transcripts got sequenced, as all isolated RNA was reverse transcribed. The protocol was immunoSEQ multiplex PCR, while the TCRdb copy is restricted to in-frame clones and leaves out a portion. This sample has 350,000 or so clones, with around 20% found just once. The sequenced material came from naive CD4+ T cells from blood. This chain joins TRBV11-3 and TRBJ1-4; 10 bases match TRBD1. The sequence was obtained from a woman aged 18-29 years in good health. Here the CDR3 reads CASRRDRGKLFF. The CDR3 nucleotides read TGTGCCAGCAGACGGGACAGGGGCAAACTGTTTTTT.